Below, 21 T cell receptor beta chains from the same sample are listed, as sequenced in a study of cytomegalovirus exposure and HLA in healthy donors. PCR was performed using 60 Vbeta and 13 Jbeta primers. Profiling relied on immunoSEQ multiplex PCR, and the TCRdb table lists in-frame clones only, not all of them. Altogether some 97,000 clones are present, approximately 81% being singletons, with the ten largest covering around 4%. Sequencing was carried out using PBMCs. Source of these receptors: a female donor in good health and CMV-seropositive.

This chain links TRBV5-4 with TRBJ2-7; 8 bases are a match to TRBD2. Unmatched junction bases numbered 12, after V lost 3 bases and J lost 1 base. The CDR3 length is 17 residues. Germline V gene sequence: CDR1 SGHNT, CDR2 YYREEE (reference sequence). This CDR3 reads CASSSRTSTSGSYEQYF. The CDR3 DNA sequence: TGTGCCAGCAGCTCCAGGACCTCCACTAGCGGTTCCTACGAGCAGTACTTC.

This clone has more than one count but fewer than ten. DNA of the CDR3: TGTGCCACCTCCCGGACAGATACGCAGTATTTT. This encodes CATSRTDTQYF. The gene calls are TRBV2 and TRBJ2-3; D is undetermined. The ends were cut back, 10 bases at V and 3 bases at J, with 8 bases in the middle. Per germline, CDR1 SNHLY and CDR2 FYNNEI. The length of the CDR3 is 11 residues.

The rearrangement uses TRBV14 and TRBJ1-6, with D tentatively TRBD1 (6 bases). Trimming left V 4 bases short and J 1 base short, with 14 bases between. The germline V gene encodes CDR1 SGHDN and CDR2 FVKESK. The CDR3 extends over 17 amino acids. CDR3 sequence: CASSPYRDKSYNSPLHF. The CDR3 DNA reads as TGTGCCAGCAGCCCGTACAGGGATAAATCCTATAATTCACCCCTCCACTTT.

This CDR3 is CASSQRGGQPQHF. The CDR3 DNA reads TGTGCCAGCAGCCAAAGAGGGGGTCAGCCCCAGCATTTT. The chain combines TRBV4-2 with TRBJ1-5, with D tentatively TRBD1 (6 bases). Deletions cut 2 bases from V and 6 bases from J, with 8 bases between. The CDR3 runs 13 residues. Germline values: CDR1 LGHNA, CDR2 YNFKEQ.

The V gene is TRBV5-1, the J gene TRBJ2-7; 11 bases fit TRBD2. V was clipped by 0 bases and J by 4 bases; unmatched bases: 6. Germline assignment: CDR1 SGHRS and CDR2 YFSETQ. The CDR3 loop spans 16 amino acids. The CDR3 DNA reads TGCGCCAGCAGCTTGGACCAACTAGCGGGGGCATACGAGCAGTACTTC. Translated, it gives CASSLDQLAGAYEQYF.

The gene calls are TRBV12-2 and TRBJ1-5; no check of the table's D call, TRBD1, against the DNA was made. TRBV12-2 is a pseudogene locus. This CDR3 has 16 residues. CDR3 region: CASRPRDSNSNQPQHF. The CDR3 DNA follows: TGTGCAAGTCGCCCTAGGGACAGCAATAGCAATCAGCCCCAGCATTTT.

This chain uses TRBV29-1 with TRBJ1-2; 10 positions match TRBD1. The CDR3 extends over 13 amino acids. V was clipped by 4 bases and J by 5 bases; unmatched bases: 4. Germline values: CDR1 SQVTM, CDR2 ANQGSEA. CDR3 amino acids: CSVVDRGVYGYTF. The DNA of the CDR3 is TGCAGCGTTGTGGACAGGGGGGTATATGGCTACACCTTC.

This clone was seen once. This chain joins TRBV6-5 and TRBJ1-1; 7 bases align to TRBD1. This CDR3 has 14 residues. Germline V gene lookup returns CDR1 MNHEY and CDR2 SVGAGI. V dropped 4 bases and J dropped 1; count of bases not matched to a gene: 3. CDR3 DNA sequence: TGTGCCAGCAGTTTTGGACAGGCGAACACTGAAGCTTTCTTT. Translating gives CASSFGQANTEAFF.

The V gene is TRBV5-1, the J gene TRBJ2-3; the D gene is possibly TRBD1 (5 bases). CDR1 is SGHRS and CDR2 is YFSETQ in the germline V gene. The CDR3 has 16 amino acids. V lost 4 bases, J lost 0 bases, and 15 bases lay in between. The CDR3 coding sequence is TGCGCCAGCAGCATCAGACAGTTAGGTAGCACAGATACGCAGTATTTT. Translation gives CASSIRQLGSTDTQYF.

The rearrangement links TRBV19 to TRBJ2-7; 14 positions match TRBD2. V was clipped by 6 bases and J by 2 bases; unmatched bases: 15. Looked up from germline, CDR1 is LNHDA and CDR2 is SQIVND (reference sequence). This CDR3 region has 19 residues. The CDR3 DNA follows: TGTGCCAGTAGAAGATCCGGGACTAGCGGGAGTCATGTTCCCTACGAGCAGTACTTC. Translation: CASRRSGTSGSHVPYEQYF.

The gene calls are TRBV5-4 and TRBJ2-7; 9 bases match TRBD2. After removal of 1 base from V and 9 bases from J, the junction contained 14 bases not matched to a gene. The length of the CDR3 is 16 residues. CDR1 SGHNT and CDR2 YYREEE come from the germline V gene (reference sequence). The CDR3 DNA reads as TGTGCCAGCAGCTTGAAGGGAGCGGGAGGCCCCTATGGGCAGTACTTC. This encodes CASSLKGAGGPYGQYF.

The V call is TRBV6-6, the J call TRBJ1-5; 7 bases are a match to TRBD1. The germline gives CDR1 MNHNY, CDR2 SVGAGI (reference sequence). V lost 2 bases and J lost 11; bases outside the gene matches: 12. The CDR3 runs to 15 residues. This CDR3 is CASSYVRGSASAQHF. The DNA of the CDR3 is TGTGCCAGCAGTTACGTCAGGGGGTCCGCCAGTGCCCAGCATTTT.

The chain is built from TRBV27 and TRBJ2-3; tentatively, D is TRBD2 (5 bases). Germline CDR1 is MNHEY and CDR2 is SMNVEV (reference sequence). This CDR3 has 15 amino acids. The V end was cut by 6 bases, the J end by 1 base, with 14 bases between. CDR3 sequence reads: CASSPTGERTDTQYF. The CDR3 DNA reads as TGTGCCAGCAGCCCGACCGGGGAGCGCACAGATACGCAGTATTTT.

The chain combines TRBV7-6 with TRBJ2-7, with D maybe TRBD1 (7 bases). The CDR3 has 16 residues. Germline loops: CDR1 SGHVS, CDR2 FNYEAQ. The V end lost 5 bases, the J end lost 4 bases, and 21 bases lay between the germline ends. In DNA form, the CDR3 reads TGTGCCAGCAGCCTTGGGGTGGCAGGGGGAGGATACGAGCAGTACTTC. Encoded protein: CASSLGVAGGGYEQYF.

V usage is TRBV23-1 and J usage is TRBJ2-7; possible D gene TRBD1, 9 bases. TRBV23-1 is placed among ORFs of uncertain function. V lost 5 bases, J lost 2 bases, and 31 bases lay in between. The CDR3 runs 20 residues. The CDR3 DNA sequence: TGCGCCAGCAGTTTACTCGGGGGGGGACAGGGCAGTAGTCTTCCCTACGAGCAGTACTTC. Its translation: CASSLLGGGQGSSLPYEQYF.

The chain couples TRBV15 to TRBJ1-2, with D hard to call. Germline lookup yields CDR1 LNHNV and CDR2 YYDKDF (reference sequence). The germline V and J ends were trimmed by 0 bases and 4 bases, with 12 bases remaining between them. This CDR3 comprises 15 residues. CDR3 loop: CATSRDSSVLYGYTF. The CDR3 region has the DNA TGTGCCACCAGCAGAGATTCTTCGGTTCTCTATGGCTACACCTTC. Full variable domain (rest looked up from reference TRBV15 and TRBJ1-2): DAMVIQNPRYQVTQFGKPVTLSCSQTLNHNVMYWYQQKSSQAPKLLFHYYDKDFNNEADTPDNFQSRRPNTSFCFLDIRSPGLGDTAMYLCATSRDSSVLYGYTFGSGTRLTVV.

The gene calls are TRBV7-7 and TRBJ1-3, with D tentatively TRBD1 (5 bases). Deletions cut 1 base from V and 7 bases from J, with 11 bases between. This CDR3 is 14 amino acids long. From germline, CDR1 is SSHAT and CDR2 FNYEAQ (reference sequence). The CDR3 reads CASSLGGAGNTIYF. CDR3 nucleotides: TGTGCCAGCAGCTTAGGAGGGGCGGGGAACACCATATATTTT.

Remarks on this clone: A junction end diverges from the germline sequence, so it may reflect a read error. This chain joins TRBV7-9 and TRBJ2-7; a possible D gene is TRBD2 (6 bases). The CDR3 length is 18 residues. Per the germline V gene, CDR1 is SEHNR and CDR2 is FQNEAQ (reference sequence). This CDR3 reads CSSALTAFGSGFPNEQYF. CDR3 sequence (DNA): TGTTCCAGCGCCCTCACAGCGTTCGGGAGTGGTTTTCCGAACGAGCAGTACTTC.

The V call is TRBV4-1, the J call TRBJ2-2, with 10 bases matching TRBD2. Trimming removed 1 base from V and 2 bases from J; junction bases left unmatched: 7. CDR1 and CDR2 from the germline V gene are MGHRA and YSYEKL. The CDR3 extends over 18 amino acids. The CDR3 DNA sequence: TGCGCCAGCAGCCAAGTTGCCGGACTAGCGGAAAACACCGGGGAGCTGTTTTTT. Its translation is CASSQVAGLAENTGELFF.

The genes are TRBV5-4 and TRBJ2-1, with 15 positions matching TRBD2. Germline CDR1 and CDR2: SGHNT and YYREEE (reference sequence). V lost 3 bases and J lost 9; bases outside the gene matches: 13. This CDR3 has 18 amino acids. For the CDR3, the DNA is TGTGCCAGCAGCTCCCGGACTAGCGGGAGGGCCCGGTCCACTGAGCAGTTCTTC. The encoded protein is CASSSRTSGRARSTEQFF.

This clone was detected once. The chain has TRBV4-1 and TRBJ2-5, with TRBD1 matching 8 bases. V lost 1 base to trimming and J lost 3 bases; unmatched junction nucleotides: 10. The CDR3 is made up of 17 amino acids. The germline CDR1 and CDR2 sequences are MGHRA and YSYEKL. The CDR3 DNA is TGCGCCAGCAGCCAAGGGGGGACAGGCTCGAGGAAAGAGACCCAGTACTTC. Protein sequence: CASSQGGTGSRKETQYF.